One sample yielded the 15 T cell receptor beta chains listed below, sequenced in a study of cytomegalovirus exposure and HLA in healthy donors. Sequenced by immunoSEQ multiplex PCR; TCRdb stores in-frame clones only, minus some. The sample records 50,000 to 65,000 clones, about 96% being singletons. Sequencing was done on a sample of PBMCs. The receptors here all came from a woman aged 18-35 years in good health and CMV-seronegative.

The CDR3, as DNA: TGTGCGGTGGGGGGGCAGTTAAACACTGAAGCTTTCTTT. Its protein product is CAVGGQLNTEAFF. The chain couples TRBV6-5 to TRBJ1-1; D is possibly TRBD1 (6 bases). Germline V gene data show CDR1 as MNHEY and CDR2 as SVGAGI. The CDR3 runs 13 residues.

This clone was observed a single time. CDR3 residues: CASPRGRGGTDTQYF. CDR3 bases: TGTGCCAGCCCACGGGGGAGGGGTGGCACAGATACGCAGTATTTT. This sequence joins TRBV18 and TRBJ2-3; 7 positions agree with TRBD2. The V and J ends lost 8 bases and 1 base, in that order; junction bases with no gene match: 9. The CDR3 spans 15 residues. Per germline, CDR1 KGHSH and CDR2 LQKENI.

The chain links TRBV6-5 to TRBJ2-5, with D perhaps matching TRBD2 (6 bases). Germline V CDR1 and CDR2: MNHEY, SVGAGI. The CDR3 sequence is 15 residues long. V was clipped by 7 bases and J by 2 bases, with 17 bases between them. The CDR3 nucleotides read TGTGCCAGCACCCCGACGGGACTTCAACAAGAGACCCAGTACTTC. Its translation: CASTPTGLQQETQYF.

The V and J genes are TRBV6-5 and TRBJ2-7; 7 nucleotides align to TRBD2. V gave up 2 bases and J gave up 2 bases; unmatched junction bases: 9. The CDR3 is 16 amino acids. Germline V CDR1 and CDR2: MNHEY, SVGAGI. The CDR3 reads CASSYARLAGAYEQYF. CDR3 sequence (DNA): TGTGCCAGCAGTTACGCCAGACTAGCTGGGGCCTACGAGCAGTACTTC.

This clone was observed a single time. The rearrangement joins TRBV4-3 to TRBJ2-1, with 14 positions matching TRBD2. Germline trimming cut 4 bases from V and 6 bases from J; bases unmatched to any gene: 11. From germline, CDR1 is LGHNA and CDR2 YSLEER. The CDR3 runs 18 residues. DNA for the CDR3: TGCGCCAGCAGCCCGAGGGGACTAGCGGGAGTTGTCGGCAATGAGCAGTTCTTC. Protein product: CASSPRGLAGVVGNEQFF.

The CDR3 sequence is CASSKQTPGQFF. The DNA for the CDR3 is TGTGCCAGCAGCAAACAGACCCCCGGGCAGTTCTTC. This chain links TRBV28 with TRBJ2-1; D unresolved. Looked up from germline, CDR1 is MDHEN and CDR2 is SYDVKM. This CDR3 has 12 residues. Between the trimmed V and J ends, which lost 6 bases and 12 bases, there was a span of 15 bases.

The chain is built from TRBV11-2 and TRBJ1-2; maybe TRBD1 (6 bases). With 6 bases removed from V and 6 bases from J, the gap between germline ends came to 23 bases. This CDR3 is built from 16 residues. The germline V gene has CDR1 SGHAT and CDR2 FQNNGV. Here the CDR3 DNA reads TGTGCCAGCAGACCAAATAGGGGGGGGCGCGGGCATGGCTACACCTTC. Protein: CASRPNRGGRGHGYTF.

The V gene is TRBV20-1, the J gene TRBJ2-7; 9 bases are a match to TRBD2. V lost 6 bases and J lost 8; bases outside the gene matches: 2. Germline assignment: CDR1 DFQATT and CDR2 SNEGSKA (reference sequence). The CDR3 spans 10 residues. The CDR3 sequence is CSATSGQQYF. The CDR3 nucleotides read TGCAGTGCGACTAGCGGCCAGCAGTACTTC.

In DNA, the CDR3 is TGCAGTGCTGGGCAGGGGGAGTTCTTC. Its translation is CSAGQGEFF. The J gene is TRBJ2-1, the V gene TRBV20-1, with TRBD1 identical over 7 bases. The CDR3 totals 9 residues. J gave up 14 bases and V 5 bases, and 3 bases lay outside the gene matches. The V gene's germline CDR1 is DFQATT and CDR2 SNEGSKA (reference sequence).

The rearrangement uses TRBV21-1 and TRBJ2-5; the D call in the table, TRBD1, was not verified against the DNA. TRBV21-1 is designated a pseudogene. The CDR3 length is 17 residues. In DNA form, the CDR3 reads TGTGCCAGCAGCAAAGTAGAGGGGCGGACAGTCCAAGAGACCCAGTACTTC. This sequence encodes CASSKVEGRTVQETQYF.

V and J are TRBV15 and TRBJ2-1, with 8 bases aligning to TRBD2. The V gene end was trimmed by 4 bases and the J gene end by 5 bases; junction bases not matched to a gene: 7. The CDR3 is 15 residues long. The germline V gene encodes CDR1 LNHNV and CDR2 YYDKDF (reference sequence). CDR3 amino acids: CATSKGLAYNNEQFF. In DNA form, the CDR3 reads TGTGCCACCAGCAAAGGACTAGCTTATAACAATGAGCAGTTCTTC.

In nucleotides, the CDR3 is TGTGCCACCAGCAGACCGGGACAGGGGGCGGGTGAGCAGTACTTC. Amino acid sequence: CATSRPGQGAGEQYF. The J gene is TRBJ2-7, the V gene TRBV15, with 12 bases fitting TRBD1. The CDR3 has 15 residues. Trimming took 2 bases from V and 7 from J; bases not matched to a gene: 6. Germline values: CDR1 LNHNV, CDR2 YYDKDF (reference sequence).

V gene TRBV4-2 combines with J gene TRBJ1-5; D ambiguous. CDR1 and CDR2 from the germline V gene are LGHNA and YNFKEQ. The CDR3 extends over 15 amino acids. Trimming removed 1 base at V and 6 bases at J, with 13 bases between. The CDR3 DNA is TGTGCCAGCAGCCAAGCCCTAGGCTCCGGTCAGCCCCAGCATTTT. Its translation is CASSQALGSGQPQHF.

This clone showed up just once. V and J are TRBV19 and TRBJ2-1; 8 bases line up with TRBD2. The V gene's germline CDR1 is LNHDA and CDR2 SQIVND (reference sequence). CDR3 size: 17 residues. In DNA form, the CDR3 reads TGTCCGACACCGACCTCAAGGCGGCTAGCGGGCAACAATGAGCAGTTCTTC. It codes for CPTPTSRRLAGNNEQFF.

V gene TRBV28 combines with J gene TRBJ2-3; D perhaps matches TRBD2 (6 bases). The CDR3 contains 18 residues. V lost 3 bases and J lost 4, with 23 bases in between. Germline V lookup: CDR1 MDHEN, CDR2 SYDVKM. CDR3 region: CASSFPTPGGMFADTQYF. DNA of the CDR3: TGTGCCAGCAGTTTCCCCACTCCTGGCGGGATGTTTGCAGATACGCAGTATTTT.